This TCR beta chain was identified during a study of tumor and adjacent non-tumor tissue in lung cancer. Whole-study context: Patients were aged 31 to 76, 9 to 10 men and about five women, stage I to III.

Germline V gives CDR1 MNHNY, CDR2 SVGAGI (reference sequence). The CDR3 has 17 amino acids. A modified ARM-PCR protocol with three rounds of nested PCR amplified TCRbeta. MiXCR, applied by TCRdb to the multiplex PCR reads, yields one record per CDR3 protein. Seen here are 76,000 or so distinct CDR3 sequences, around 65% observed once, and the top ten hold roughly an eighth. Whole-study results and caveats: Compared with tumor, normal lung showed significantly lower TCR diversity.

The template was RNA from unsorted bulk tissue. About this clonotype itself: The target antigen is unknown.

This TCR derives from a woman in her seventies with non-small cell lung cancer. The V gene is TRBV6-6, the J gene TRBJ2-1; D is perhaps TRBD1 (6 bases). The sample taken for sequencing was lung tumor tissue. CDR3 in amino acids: CISSPLRDTRQYNEQFF. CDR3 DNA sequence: TGTATAAGCAGCCCTCTCCGGGACACAAGACAATACAATGAGCAGTTCTTC.